A selection of T cell receptor beta chains follows, all from one sample in a study of T-cell reconstitution after alpha-beta-depleted transplantation in children. TCRdb itself ran the PCR reads through MiXCR, one entry per CDR3 protein. The profile shows around 490,000 distinct CDR3 sequences, about an eighth of them singletons. The sequencing used PBMCs, mostly from graft donor cells, collected 180 days after TCRalphabeta/CD19-depleted stem cell transplant. The source of these receptors is a female patient aged 2-9 years who had a stem cell transplant for aplastic anemia, so the T cells may come from the graft donor. Both conserved end residues are part of each CDR3. D genes are given only for firm matches. Only some rows state a clone size, as once, few, many or a class for expanded clones.

NA	NA	TRBJ1-2	TRBV5-1	TGCGCCAGCAGCTTGGAGGCGGGCCCCCAGGGTGGCTACACCTTC	CASSLEAGPQGGYTF
NA	NA	TRBJ2-4	TRBV7-9	TGTGCCACCAGGGAACCGGGACTCACAACGGAGAACATTCAGTACTTC	CATREPGLTTENIQYF
TRBD2	many	TRBJ2-3	TRBV24-1	TGTGCCACCAGTGACGTTCGACTAGCGGATACGCAGTATTTT	CATSDVRLADTQYF
NA	few	TRBJ2-5	TRBV7-2	TGTGCCAGCAGCTTAGGGTGGTGGGAGACCCAGTACTTC	CASSLGWWETQYF
NA	few	TRBJ2-3	TRBV6-5	TGTGCCAGCAGTTACTCGGTAGTAACAGCAGATACGCAGTATTTT	CASSYSVVTADTQYF
TRBD2	NA	TRBJ2-7	TRBV20-1	TGCAGTGCTAGAGGGACTAGCGGGAGAATGGGCCTTTACGAGCAGTACTTC	CSARGTSGRMGLYEQYF
TRBD1	many	TRBJ2-7	TRBV9	TGTGCCAGCAGCGTTACAGGGGCCCAAGGGTACGAGCAGTACTTC	CASSVTGAQGYEQYF
TRBD2	many	TRBJ2-1	TRBV9	TGTGCCAGCAGCGTAGGTCCGGGTGAGATGCGGGAGATCCCTGAGCAGTTCTTC	CASSVGPGEMREIPEQFF
NA	few	TRBJ2-3	TRBV24-1	TGTGCCACCAGTGATTTCCCGGGGGACCGCACAGATACGCAGTATTTT	CATSDFPGDRTDTQYF
NA	NA	TRBJ2-5	TRBV9	TGTGCCAGCAGCTCGGGACGGGCCCAAGAGACCCAGTACTTC	CASSSGRAQETQYF
NA	few	TRBJ2-5	TRBV11-2	TGTGCCAGCAGTCCAGGCCCCGCCGGAGAGACCCAGTACTTC	CASSPGPAGETQYF
TRBD2	NA	TRBJ2-5	TRBV6-2/TRBV6-3	TGTGCCAGCAGTTACAGGCGGGAGGGGGCGGAGACCCAGTACTTC	CASSYRREGAETQYF
NA	few	TRBJ1-2	TRBV10-3	TGTGCCATCAGTGAGCGGGCTGCGGGTTATGGCTACACCTTC	CAISERAAGYGYTF
NA	many	TRBJ2-7	TRBV3-1	TGTGCCCCTAGATGCAGAACGAACTATCGGGGGCTCCTCATTTCCTACGAGCAGTACTTC	CAPRCRTNYRGLLISYEQYF
NA	many	TRBJ1-5	TRBV7-2	TGTGCCAGCAGCCCAAGAGGGGCAGGCAATCAGCCCCAGCATTTT	CASSPRGAGNQPQHF
NA	few	TRBJ2-3	TRBV15	TGTGCCACCAAGCCGGGACCTTCCACAGATACGCAGTATTTT	CATKPGPSTDTQYF
TRBD2	NA	TRBJ2-1	TRBV28	TGTGCCAGCAGTTACTTCCGGGGACTAGCGGGGGTTGAGCAGTTCTTC	CASSYFRGLAGVEQFF
NA	few	TRBJ1-2	TRBV6-2/TRBV6-3	TGTGCCAGCAGTCCTCCGCCAGCGTTC	CASSPPPAF
TRBD2	few	TRBJ2-7	TRBV4-3	TGCGCCAGCAGCCAAGATTTAAGACTAGCGGGATTCTACGAGCAGTACTTC	CASSQDLRLAGFYEQYF
NA	NA	TRBJ2-4	TRBV27	TGTGCCAGCAGTTTAAGAGGGACGTCGAACATAGCCAAAAACATTCAGTACTTC	CASSLRGTSNIAKNIQYF
NA	NA	TRBJ2-1	TRBV7-2	TGTGCCAGCAGCGCCGCCGGGACAATGAGGTACAATGAGCAGTTCTTC	CASSAAGTMRYNEQFF
NA	NA	TRBJ1-5	TRBV7-9	TGTGCCAGCAGCTTAGGTCAGGGGATCAGCAATCAGCCCCAGCATTTT	CASSLGQGISNQPQHF
NA	few	TRBJ1-3	TRBV3-1	TGTGCCAGCAGCCAAGTGGCGGGGTTCGCTGGAAACACCATATATTTT	CASSQVAGFAGNTIYF
TRBD2	few	TRBJ2-1	TRBV19	TGTGCCAGTAGTCCGGGGGGCGGCGGGAGGGCCGCGGATGAGCAGTTCTTC	CASSPGGGGRAADEQFF
TRBD2	few	TRBJ2-2	TRBV7-3	TGTGCCAGCAGCTTAAAAGTATGGGGACTAGCGGGAATCGGGGGATTTCCCACCGGGGAGCTGTTTTTT	CASSLKVWGLAGIGGFPTGELFF
TRBD2	few	TRBJ2-1	TRBV7-3	TGTGCCAGCAGCTTAGCGGGAGCGTGGGAGCAGTTCTTC	CASSLAGAWEQFF
TRBD1	NA	TRBJ1-4	TRBV12-3/TRBV12-4	TGTGCCAGCAGTTTCTTTAGGACAGGGGGAAGCGAAAAACTGTTTTTT	CASSFFRTGGSEKLFF
TRBD2	NA	TRBJ2-5	TRBV5-1	TGCGCCAGCAGGGTGCCTAGCGGAGAGACCCAGTACTTC	CASRVPSGETQYF
TRBD1	many	TRBJ2-2	TRBV29-1	TGCAGCGTTGAAGATCCGTCTAAACAGGGGGATGACGGGGAGCTGTTTTTT	CSVEDPSKQGDDGELFF
NA	NA	TRBJ2-2	TRBV4-1	TGCGCCAGCAGCCAAGAGACTAGTCGCACCGGGGAGCTGTTTTTT	CASSQETSRTGELFF
NA	few	TRBJ1-5	TRBV6-2/TRBV6-3	TGTGCCAGCAGTCGCACCGGACTTTTTAGCAATCAGCCCCAGCATTTT	CASSRTGLFSNQPQHF
NA	NA	TRBJ2-5	TRBV10-2	TGCGCCAGCACCCTCAGAAGGACCCAGTACTTC	CASTLRRTQYF
NA	many	TRBJ1-1	TRBV28	TGTGCCAGCAGTTCTGGACAGAACACTGAAGCTTTCTTT	CASSSGQNTEAFF
TRBD1	NA	TRBJ1-4	TRBV3-1	TGTGCCACCAGCCTTCTCCGGGACAGGACCGCGACTAATGAAAAACTGTTTTTT	CATSLLRDRTATNEKLFF
NA	few	TRBJ2-3	TRBV4-3	TGCGCCAGCAGCCATAGAGCGGACGGGGCTAGCACAGATACGCAGTATTTT	CASSHRADGASTDTQYF
NA	few	TRBJ2-1	TRBV12-3/TRBV12-4	TGTGCCAGCAGTTTCCCCAGGGGGCGGGGGATAGCGGACAACAATGAGCAGTTCTTC	CASSFPRGRGIADNNEQFF
TRBD2	few	TRBJ2-1	TRBV13	TGTGCCAGCAGCTTAAGGACGGAGCTAGCGGGAGGGCTGTACAATGAGCAGTTCTTC	CASSLRTELAGGLYNEQFF
TRBD2	few	TRBJ2-3	TRBV10-3	TGTGCCATCAGTGGGCCAGCGGGAGCCTCAGATACGCAGTATTTT	CAISGPAGASDTQYF
NA	NA	TRBJ2-1	TRBV11-2	TGTGCCAGCAGCTTAGAGGGGACACACTCCTCCTACAATGAGCAGTTCTTC	CASSLEGTHSSYNEQFF
TRBD1	NA	TRBJ1-5	TRBV28	TGTGCCAGCAGTTTCAGCGACAGGGGTTATCAGCCCCAGCATTTT	CASSFSDRGYQPQHF
TRBD2	few	TRBJ2-1	TRBV7-8	TGTGCCAGCAGCTTAGCTACGGGAGGGAGGGACAATGAGCAGTTCTTC	CASSLATGGRDNEQFF
TRBD2	NA	TRBJ2-1	TRBV12-3/TRBV12-4	TGTGCCAGCAGTTTATGGAGCGGGAACCGGCCGTGGACCTACAATGAGCAGTTCTTC	CASSLWSGNRPWTYNEQFF
NA	few	TRBJ2-7	TRBV7-8	TGTGCCAGCAGCTTATCGGCAGTCCCCTACGAGCAGTACTTC	CASSLSAVPYEQYF
NA	few	TRBJ2-1	TRBV5-6	TGTGCCAGCAGCCCTTTGAGGCAAGCAGGGCGCTCCTCCAATGAGCAGTTCTTC	CASSPLRQAGRSSNEQFF
TRBD1	NA	TRBJ2-1	TRBV9	TGTGCCAGCAGCGTACGGGGGACAGGGGTTCTAGGTGATGAGCAGTTCTTC	CASSVRGTGVLGDEQFF
NA	many	TRBJ2-5	TRBV14	TGTGCCAGCAGCCAAGCACGTGAGACCCAGTACTTC	CASSQARETQYF
TRBD1	NA	TRBJ2-5	TRBV10-3	TGTGCCATCAGTGATTCCGGGACAGGGACCCACCAAGAGACCCAGTACTTC	CAISDSGTGTHQETQYF
NA	NA	TRBJ2-2	TRBV24-1	TGTGCCACCAGTGAGTGGGACGCCGGGGAGCTGTTTTTT	CATSEWDAGELFF
TRBD2	few	TRBJ2-3	TRBV6-1	TGTGCCAGCAGGCCTCCGGGACTAGCGGGAGGGCCCACAGATACGCAGTATTTT	CASRPPGLAGGPTDTQYF